Here is one TCR beta chain with its context. What it binds is not known. The data belong to a study of cytomegalovirus exposure and HLA in healthy donors. The study, taken as a whole, reports: The study dropped some indistinguishable V segments, TRBV6-2 and TRBV6-3 among them.

There were likely unrecorded immune exposures, though donors were nominally healthy when sampled. Germline loops: CDR1 MNHEY, CDR2 SVGAGI. The CDR3 runs 14 residues. Unmatched junction bases numbered 5, after V lost 0 bases and J lost 10 bases. PCR involved 60 Vbeta and 13 Jbeta primers. Only in-frame clones appear in the TCRdb table, and some are missing; sequencing was by immunoSEQ multiplex PCR. The sample contains under 200,000 clones, approximately 73% of which appear only once. The chain employs TRBV6-5 and TRBJ1-5; TRBD1 matches 8 bases. The sequence came from a man aged 45-65 years in good health and CMV-seronegative. The specimen sequenced was PBMCs. The CDR3 region has the DNA TGTGCCAGCAGTTACTCCCAGGGGGCCTTCCCCCAGCATTTT. Protein sequence: CASSYSQGAFPQHF.